Described below is a single TCR beta chain sequence and its context. The antigen remains unidentified. This record comes from a study of CXCR3-negative and CXCR3-positive naive CD8 T cells. The V gene's germline CDR1 is SNHLY and CDR2 FYNNEI. This CDR3 is built from 14 residues. Each TRB cDNA library was prepared by 5' RACE (with UMI labels). For each CDR3 protein, TCRdb gives one entry from its re-call of the 5' RACE reads, without DNA. This sample's table reports about 90,000 distinct CDR3 sequences. General observations from the study: Both of the naive subsets showed about the same high diversity, but memory CD8+ cells had much less. Comparison of naive cells showed more hydrophobic TRB CDR3s in CXCR3-positive than in CXCR3-negative naive cells.

The study sorted every CD8+ T cell subset in triplicate at 300,000 cells each. Cells classed as naive CD8+ T cells were CD45RO-CCR7+CD27+CD95-. The clonotype originates from a human donor in good health. Some clones in this sample may be carry-over from other donors' samples. Sequenced: naive CXCR3- CD8+ T cells from blood. Documented subset: CD45RO-CCR7+CD27+CD95- naive CD8+ T cells lacking CXCR3 (TNR3-). The chain employs TRBV2 and TRBJ2-7; no DNA is available, so the TRBD2 call from TCRdb remains unchecked. The CDR3 loop is CASSDQRGEYEQYF.